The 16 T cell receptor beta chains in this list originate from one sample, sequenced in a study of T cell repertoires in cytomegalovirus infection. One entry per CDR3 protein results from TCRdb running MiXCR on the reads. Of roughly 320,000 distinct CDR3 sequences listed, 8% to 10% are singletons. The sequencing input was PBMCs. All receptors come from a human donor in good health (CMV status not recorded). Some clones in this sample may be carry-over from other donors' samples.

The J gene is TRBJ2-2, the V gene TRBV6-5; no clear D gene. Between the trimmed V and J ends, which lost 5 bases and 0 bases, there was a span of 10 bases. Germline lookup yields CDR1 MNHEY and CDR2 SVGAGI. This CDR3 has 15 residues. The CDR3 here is CASSRSTSNTGELFF. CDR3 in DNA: TGTGCCAGCAGTCGAAGCACCTCGAACACCGGGGAGCTGTTTTTT.

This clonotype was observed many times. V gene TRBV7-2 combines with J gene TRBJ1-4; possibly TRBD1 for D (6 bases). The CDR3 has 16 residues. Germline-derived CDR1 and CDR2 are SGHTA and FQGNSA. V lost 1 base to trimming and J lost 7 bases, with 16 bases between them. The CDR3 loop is CASSLVGQGRFEKLFF. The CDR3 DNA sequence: TGTGCCAGCAGCTTAGTTGGGCAGGGGAGGTTTGAAAAACTGTTTTTT. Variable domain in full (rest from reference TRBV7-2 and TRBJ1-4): GAGVSQSPSNKVTEKGKDVELRCDPISGHTALYWYRQSLGQGLEFLIYFQGNSAPDKSGLPSDRFSAERTGGSVSTLTIQRTQQEDSAVYLCASSLVGQGRFEKLFFGSGTQLSVL.

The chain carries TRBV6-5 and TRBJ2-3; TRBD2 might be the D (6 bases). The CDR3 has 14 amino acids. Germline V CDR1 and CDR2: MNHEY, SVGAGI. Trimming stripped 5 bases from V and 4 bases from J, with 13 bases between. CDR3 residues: CASSHLGEADTQYF. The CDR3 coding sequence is TGTGCCAGCAGTCATTTGGGGGAGGCAGATACGCAGTATTTT.

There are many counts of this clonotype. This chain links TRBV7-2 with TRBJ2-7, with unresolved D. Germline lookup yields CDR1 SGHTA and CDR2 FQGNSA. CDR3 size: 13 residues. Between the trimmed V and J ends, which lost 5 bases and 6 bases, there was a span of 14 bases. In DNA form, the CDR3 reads TGTGCCAGCAGCCGGTTTCCGGGCTCCGAGCAGTACTTC. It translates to CASSRFPGSEQYF.

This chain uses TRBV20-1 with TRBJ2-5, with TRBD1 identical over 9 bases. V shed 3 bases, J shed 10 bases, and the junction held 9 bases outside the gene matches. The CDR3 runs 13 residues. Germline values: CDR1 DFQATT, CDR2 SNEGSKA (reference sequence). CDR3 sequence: CSARAGTGSIQYF. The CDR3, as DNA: TGCAGTGCTAGGGCCGGGACAGGGAGTATCCAGTACTTC.

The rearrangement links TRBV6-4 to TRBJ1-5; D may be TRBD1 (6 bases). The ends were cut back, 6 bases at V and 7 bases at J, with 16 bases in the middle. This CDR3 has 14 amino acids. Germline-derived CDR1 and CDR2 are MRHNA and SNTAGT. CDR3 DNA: TGTGCCAGCAGCCCCCTCGGGGGCGGGCAGCCCCAGCATTTT. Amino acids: CASSPLGGGQPQHF.

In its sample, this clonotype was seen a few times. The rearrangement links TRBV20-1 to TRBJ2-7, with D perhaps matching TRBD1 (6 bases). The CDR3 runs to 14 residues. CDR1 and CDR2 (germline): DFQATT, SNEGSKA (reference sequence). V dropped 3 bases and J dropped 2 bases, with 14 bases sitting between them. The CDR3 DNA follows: TGCAGTGCTAGTCTTTACAGGGAGCCCTACGAGCAGTACTTC. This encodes CSASLYREPYEQYF.

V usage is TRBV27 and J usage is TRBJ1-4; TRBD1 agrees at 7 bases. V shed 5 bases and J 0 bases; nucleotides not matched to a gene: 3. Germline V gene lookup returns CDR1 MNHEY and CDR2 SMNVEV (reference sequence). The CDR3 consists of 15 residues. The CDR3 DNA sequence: TGTGCCAGCAGTGGGACAGACGCAACTAATGAAAAACTGTTTTTT. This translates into CASSGTDATNEKLFF. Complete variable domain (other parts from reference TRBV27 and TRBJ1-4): EAQVTQNPRYLITVTGKKLTVTCSQNMNHEYMSWYRQDPGLGLRQIYYSMNVEVTDKGDVPEGYKVSRKEKRNFPLILESPSPNQTSLYFCASSGTDATNEKLFFGSGTQLSVL.

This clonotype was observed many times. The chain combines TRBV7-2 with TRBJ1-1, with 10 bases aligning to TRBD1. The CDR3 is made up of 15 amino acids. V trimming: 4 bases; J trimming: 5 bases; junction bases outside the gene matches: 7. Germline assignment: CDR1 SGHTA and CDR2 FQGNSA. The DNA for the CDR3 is TGTGCCAGCAGCTCAACACGACAGGGGGCGACTGAAGCTTTCTTT. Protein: CASSSTRQGATEAFF.

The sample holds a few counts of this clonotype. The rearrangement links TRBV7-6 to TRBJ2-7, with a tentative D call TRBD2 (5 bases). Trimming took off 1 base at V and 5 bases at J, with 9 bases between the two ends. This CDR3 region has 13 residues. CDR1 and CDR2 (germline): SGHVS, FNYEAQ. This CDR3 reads CASSLGRWDEQYF. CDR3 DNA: TGTGCCAGCAGCTTAGGGAGGTGGGACGAGCAGTACTTC.

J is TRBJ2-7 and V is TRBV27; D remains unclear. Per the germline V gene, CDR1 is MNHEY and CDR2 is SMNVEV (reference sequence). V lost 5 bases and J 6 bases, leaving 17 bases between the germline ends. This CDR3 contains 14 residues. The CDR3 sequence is CASSLTEDPSEQYF. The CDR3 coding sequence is TGTGCCAGCAGTCTGACCGAGGATCCTTCCGAGCAGTACTTC.

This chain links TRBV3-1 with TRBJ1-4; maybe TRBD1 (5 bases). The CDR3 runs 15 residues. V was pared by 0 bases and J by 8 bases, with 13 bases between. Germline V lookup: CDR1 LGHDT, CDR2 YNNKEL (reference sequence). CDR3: CASSQDRRGREKLFF. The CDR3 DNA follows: TGTGCCAGCAGCCAAGATCGAAGGGGTCGGGAAAAACTGTTTTTT.

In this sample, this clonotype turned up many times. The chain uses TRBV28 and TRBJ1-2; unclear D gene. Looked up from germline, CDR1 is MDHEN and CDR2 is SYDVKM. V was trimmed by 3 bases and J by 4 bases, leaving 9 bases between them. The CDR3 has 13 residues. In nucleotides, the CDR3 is TGTGCCAGCAGTTTGGATATCGTCTATGGCTACACCTTC. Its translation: CASSLDIVYGYTF.

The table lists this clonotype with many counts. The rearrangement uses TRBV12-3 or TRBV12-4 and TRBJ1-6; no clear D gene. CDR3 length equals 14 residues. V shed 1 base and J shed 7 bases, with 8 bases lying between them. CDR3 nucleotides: TGTGCCAGCAGTTTAGGGTCCAGGAATTCACCCCTCCACTTT. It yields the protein CASSLGSRNSPLHF.

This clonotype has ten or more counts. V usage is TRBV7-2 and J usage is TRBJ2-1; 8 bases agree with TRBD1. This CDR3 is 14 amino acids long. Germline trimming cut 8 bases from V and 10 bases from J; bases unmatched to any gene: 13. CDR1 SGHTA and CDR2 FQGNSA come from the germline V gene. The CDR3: CASQGAIGGREQFF. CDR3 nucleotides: TGTGCCAGCCAGGGGGCGATAGGGGGACGGGAGCAGTTCTTC.

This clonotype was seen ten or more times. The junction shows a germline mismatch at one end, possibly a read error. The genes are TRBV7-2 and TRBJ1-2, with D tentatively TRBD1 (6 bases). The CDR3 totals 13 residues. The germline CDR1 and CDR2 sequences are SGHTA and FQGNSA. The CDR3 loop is CASSRGGNYGYTF. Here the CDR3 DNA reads TGCGCCAGCAGCAGAGGGGGAAACTATGGCTACACCTTC.